Listed below are T cell receptor beta chains from one sample, sequenced in a study of identical twins. TCRdb re-derived calls from the 5' RACE reads in MiXCR, one entry per CDR3 protein. The sample has 350,000 or so distinct CDR3 sequences, 9% to 10% seen once. Sequencing was done on a sample of naive T cells sorted from blood. These TCRs come from a woman aged 45 to 65 in good health. The CDR3 runs from the conserved cysteine through the conserved F or W. Each record gives: V gene, clone size, J gene, D gene, CDR3 DNA, CDR3 protein. D genes are given only for firm matches. The listing skips clone size in some rows; elsewhere it reads once, few, many or a size class.

TRBV6-2/TRBV6-3	few	TRBJ2-1	TRBD2	TGTGCCAGCAGTTTCTCGGGTACTAGCGGGAGGGCCGCACATCATGAGCAGTTCTTC	CASSFSGTSGRAAHHEQFF
TRBV20-1	many	TRBJ1-5	-	TGCAGTGCTCACAGGGCTAGCAATCAGCCCCAGCATTTT	CSAHRASNQPQHF
TRBV2	once	TRBJ1-3	-	TGTGCCAGCAGTGAAGGGGAGAGCAGAAACACCATATATTTT	CASSEGESRNTIYF
TRBV2	many	TRBJ2-1	-	TGTGCCATCAAGACCTACAATGAGCAGTTCTTC	CAIKTYNEQFF
TRBV10-2	many	TRBJ1-3	-	TGCGCCAGCAGGACGCGGGACGCTGGAAACACCATATATTTT	CASRTRDAGNTIYF
TRBV20-1	-	TRBJ1-1	-	TGCAGTGCTAGTAGTGAGGGGAGGAACACTGAAGCTTTCTTT	CSASSEGRNTEAFF
TRBV7-2	few	TRBJ2-2	-	TGTGCCAGCAGCTTTCAATGGGGGACCGGGGAGCTGTTTTTT	CASSFQWGTGELFF
TRBV2	few	TRBJ1-4	-	TGTGCCCAAGGGGTTGAAAAACTGTTTTTT	CAQGVEKLFF
TRBV23-1	-	TRBJ2-5	-	TGCGCCAGCAGTCAGGCAGATTATCGAGAGACCCAGTACTTC	CASSQADYRETQYF
TRBV13	-	TRBJ2-1	TRBD2	TGTGCCAGCAGCCCAGCCGGGACTAGCTTAAATGAGCAGTTCTTC	CASSPAGTSLNEQFF
TRBV27	-	TRBJ2-7	TRBD1	TGTGCCAGCAGTTTGGGACAGGGGATATTCTACGAGCAGTACTTC	CASSLGQGIFYEQYF
TRBV6-5	few	TRBJ2-1	TRBD2	TGTGCCAGCAGTCGACGTAGGACTAGCACCGGTCGTCATGAGCAGTTCTTC	CASSRRRTSTGRHEQFF
TRBV12-3/TRBV12-4	many	TRBJ1-5	-	TGTGCCAGCAGTAACCTGAGAGATCAGCCCCAGCATTTT	CASSNLRDQPQHF
TRBV29-1	-	TRBJ2-1	-	TGCAGCGTTTTGTTAACGGCCTCCTACAATGAGCAGTTCTTC	CSVLLTASYNEQFF
TRBV19	few	TRBJ2-1	-	TGTGCCAGTAGTATGGACCCCAGCTCCTACAATGAGCAGTTCTTC	CASSMDPSSYNEQFF
TRBV20-1	-	TRBJ2-1	-	TGCAGTGCGACCGAGGTACGCGGGGCGGGAAATGAGCAGTTCTTC	CSATEVRGAGNEQFF
TRBV7-3	few	TRBJ2-2	TRBD1	TGTGCCAGCAGCTTAATACACGGGACAGGGAGTACCGGGGAGCTGTTTTTT	CASSLIHGTGSTGELFF
TRBV29-1	many	TRBJ2-4	-	TGCAGCGTTGGGTCAGGGAAAAACATTCAGTACTTC	CSVGSGKNIQYF
TRBV15	-	TRBJ2-3	-	TGTGCCACCAGCAGAGTACCGGGAGATACGCAGTATTTT	CATSRVPGDTQYF
TRBV7-9	few	TRBJ2-7	-	TGTGCCAGCAGCCCCCCCTGGACAGTCGAGCAGTACTTC	CASSPPWTVEQYF
TRBV5-1	-	TRBJ2-1	-	TGCGCCAGCAGCGTGGCGGCGAGCTCCTACAATGAGCAGTTCTTC	CASSVAASSYNEQFF
TRBV12-3/TRBV12-4	many	TRBJ1-1	-	TGTGCCAGCAGTTTTGGACGAACAGAAGCTTTCTTT	CASSFGRTEAFF
TRBV20-1	-	TRBJ2-3	TRBD2	TGCAGTGCGGGCATTCCGGGAGGGCCAGTTGGCACAGATACGCAGTATTTT	CSAGIPGGPVGTDTQYF
TRBV19	-	TRBJ2-3	TRBD1	TGTGCCACTCGGGACAGGGCAAGGGGAGATACGCAGTATTTT	CATRDRARGDTQYF
TRBV28	many	TRBJ2-3	TRBD2	TGTGCCAGCAGTTCCCCCTTGAGACTAGCGGACACAGATACGCAGTATTTT	CASSSPLRLADTDTQYF
TRBV12-3/TRBV12-4	-	TRBJ2-3	-	TGTGCCAGCAGTTTAAGGCTCGCAGATACGCAGTATTTT	CASSLRLADTQYF
TRBV10-3	many	TRBJ2-1	-	TGTGCCACCCGAGGGGGACTTGGGGGCAATGAGCAGTTCTTC	CATRGGLGGNEQFF
TRBV29-1	many	TRBJ1-2	TRBD1	TGCAGCGCCGGGGGATTGGGGCAGGGGGTTCATGGCTACACCTTC	CSAGGLGQGVHGYTF
TRBV5-1	few	TRBJ2-5	-	TGCGCCAGCAGCTTGGCCGACGGGCTGGAGACCCAGTACTTC	CASSLADGLETQYF
TRBV5-1	-	TRBJ2-5	-	TGCGCCAGCCGACCAGGACAAGAGACCCAGTACTTC	CASRPGQETQYF
TRBV5-1	-	TRBJ2-3	TRBD2	TGCGCCAGCAGCCCCGATTTCGCGGGAGGCACAGATACGCAGTATTTT	CASSPDFAGGTDTQYF
TRBV6-5	-	TRBJ1-5	-	TGTGCCAGCAGCGGGGGGGCAGGGAGAAATCAGCCCCAGCATTTT	CASSGGAGRNQPQHF